This T cell receptor (beta chain) comes out of a study of graft-versus-host responses after intestinal transplantation. With respect to this clone: The antigen is undetermined.

Assay used: immunoSEQ multiplex PCR; TCRdb lists only in-frame clones, some missing. Here the sample spans about 100,000 clones, roughly 87% being singletons. Trimming cost V 0 bases and J 0 bases, with 6 bases left between them. In germline, CDR1 is MDHEN, CDR2 SYDVKM. The CDR3 covers 16 residues. This TCR was sampled from a human donor who was the organ donor for an intestinal transplant. The sample in question was unstimulated CD4+ T cells sorted from spleen or lymph node cells, obtained before transplant. This chain connects TRBV28 to TRBJ1-6; the D is unclear. The CDR3 coding sequence is TGTGCCAGCAGTTTATGGGGCAGCTCCTATAATTCACCCCTCCACTTT. Translating it yields CASSLWGSSYNSPLHF.